Below, 19 T cell receptor beta chains from the same sample are listed, as sequenced in a study of CD8+ T cells in alopecia areata. Sorting used CD4, CD8alpha, NKG2D, NKG2ACE and other markers on pooled cutaneous lymph node cells. Extraction of RNA preceded its reverse transcription into cDNA, which served as the sequencing template. Sequencing used immunoSEQ multiplex PCR; TCRdb keeps in-frame clones, though not all of them. Listed for the sample are approximately 19,000 clones, none seen a single time. The sequenced sample was CD8+ T cells sorted from a lymph node. Every receptor here comes from a C3H/HeJ mouse with alopecia areata. The strain's MHC type: H2-k.

This clone was observed a few times. Gene names and germline match the mouse. Read data end 4 residues before the CDR3 end; the end is taken from the germline J gene. The V gene is TRBV13-2, the J gene TRBJ1-4; unclear D gene. There are 14 residues in the CDR3. Germline CDR1 reads NNHNN; CDR2 reads SYGAGS (reference sequence). With 5 bases removed from V and 0 bases from J, the gap between germline ends came to 8 bases. The CDR3 sequence: CASGVTVSNERLFF. CDR3 DNA, as far as it was read: TGTGCCAGCGGGGTCACAGTTTCCAACGAA.

This clone has a count of ten or more. Gene labels here are mouse ones. With the read ending 4 residues before the CDR3 end, the germline J gene is used to fill in that end. The chain recombines TRBV13-3 with TRBJ2-5; 11 nucleotides align to TRBD2. The ends lost 3 bases at V and 0 bases at J; junction bases unmatched: 6. Per germline, CDR1 NNHDY and CDR2 SYVADS. The CDR3 contains 17 residues. The part of the CDR3 DNA that was read is TGTGCCAGCAGTGTACCGGGACTGGGGGTTAACCAAGAC. Its protein is CASSVPGLGVNQD. The entire CDR3 sequence reads CASSVPGLGVNQDTQYF. The whole variable domain, remainder taken from reference TRBV13-3 and TRBJ2-5, is EAAVTQSPRSKVAVTGGKVTLSCHQTNNHDYMYWYRQDTGHGLRLIHYSYVADSTEKGDIPDGYKASRPSQENFSLILELASLSQTAVYFCASSVPGLGVNQDTQYFGPGTRLLVL.

This clone appeared many times. Mouse names are used for the genes. Coverage ceases 4 residues before the CDR3 finishes, and the germline J gene fills in the end. The chain joins TRBV13-3 to TRBJ2-2; 8 bases line up with TRBD2. Germline CDR1 is NNHDY and CDR2 is SYVADS. The CDR3 consists of 14 residues. With V trimmed by 4 bases and J by 2 bases, 1 base remained unmatched. The CDR3 is CASSHWGNTGQLYF. CDR3 bases read: TGTGCCAGCAGTCACTGGGGGAACACCGGG.

This clone was seen repeatedly, ten times or more. The genes and germline here are from mouse. Read data end 4 residues before the CDR3 end; the end is taken from the germline J gene. The chain links TRBV13-3 to TRBJ1-2; a weak D match, TRBD1 (5 bases). This CDR3 is built from 14 residues. Trimming stripped 2 bases from V and 1 base from J, with 9 bases between. CDR1 is NNHDY and CDR2 is SYVADS in the germline V gene. Incomplete CDR3 DNA: TGTGCCAGCAGTGAGGAGGGGAAAAACTCC. Residues: CASSEEGKNS. The whole CDR3 sequence is CASSEEGKNSDYTF.

This clone was seen at least ten times. The gene names given are mouse names. The CDR3 is cut off 4 residues early in the read; its end comes from the germline J gene. V gene TRBV13-3 combines with J gene TRBJ2-5; 8 nucleotides line up with TRBD2. The CDR3 covers 14 residues. The germline V gene has CDR1 NNHDY and CDR2 SYVADS. The sequenced CDR3 bases are TGTGCCAGCAGCCCTCGACTGGGGAGAGAC. Translation gives CASSPRLGRD. Given in full, the CDR3 is CASSPRLGRDTQYF.

As concerns this clone: Gene names and germline refer to mouse. The missing CDR3 end, 4 residues past where the read stops, is filled in from the germline J gene. The chain joins TRBV1 to TRBJ2-7; the match to TRBD1 covers 8 bases. The CDR3 is 14 amino acids. CDR1 is NSQYPW, CDR2 LRSPGD, per germline (reference sequence). The CDR3 reads CTCSASGGGYEQYF. The DNA read from the CDR3 is TGCACCTGCAGTGCCTCAGGGGGCGGGTAT.

This clone was counted ten times or more. All gene names here are mouse names. The read ends 4 residues before the CDR3 terminus; that terminus is restored from the germline J gene. The chain couples TRBV19 to TRBJ2-2; 7 bases fit TRBD1. The CDR3 has 15 amino acids. The V gene end was trimmed by 1 base and the J gene end by 4 bases; junction bases not matched to a gene: 4. Germline CDR1 FNHDT, CDR2 SITEND (reference sequence). The DNA read from the CDR3 is TGTGCCAGCAGTATATGGGACAGCGGCACCGGG. This gives the protein CASSIWDSGTG. The entire CDR3 protein is CASSIWDSGTGQLYF.

In regard to this clone: The germline and genes are mouse ones. Coverage ceases 4 residues before the CDR3 finishes, and the germline J gene fills in the end. V gene TRBV1 combines with J gene TRBJ1-1; 7 positions match TRBD1. The V and J ends lost 1 base and 0 bases, in that order; junction bases with no gene match: 5. The CDR3 sequence is 16 residues long. Looked up from germline, CDR1 is NSQYPW and CDR2 is LRSPGD (reference sequence). The CDR3 loop is CTCSAVRDRPNTEVFF. CDR3 DNA (partial): TGCACCTGCAGTGCAGTCCGGGACAGACCAAACACA.

Comment on this clone: The gene names given are mouse names. The read terminates 4 residues ahead of where the CDR3 ends, so the germline J gene completes it. This chain uses TRBV1 with TRBJ2-2; TRBD2 matches at 8 bases. The junction had 2 bases not matched to a gene; V was cut back by 3 bases and J by 2 bases. Germline lookup yields CDR1 NSQYPW and CDR2 LRSPGD (reference sequence). This CDR3 contains 15 residues. Incomplete CDR3 DNA: TGCACCTGCAGTGCCCTGGGGGGTAACACCGGG. Its protein is CTCSALGGNTG. The full CDR3 protein is CTCSALGGNTGQLYF.

In this sample, this clone is medium-sized. The listed genes are named as in mouse. The read falls 4 residues short of the CDR3 end, and the missing part is taken from the germline J gene. The rearrangement joins TRBV19 to TRBJ2-2; 7 bases agree with TRBD2. Losses at the gene ends were 1 base for V and 0 bases for J; bases not matched to a gene: 0. CDR3 size: 15 residues. Germline V lookup: CDR1 FNHDT, CDR2 SITEND (reference sequence). The CDR3 here is CASSITGANTGQLYF. The DNA read from the CDR3 is TGTGCCAGCAGTATAACTGGGGCAAACACCGGG.

This clone was detected a few times. The genes are named according to mouse. The sequenced fragment ends 4 residues before the CDR3 boundary, so the rest is inferred from the germline J gene. This sequence joins TRBV13-3 and TRBJ1-4; TRBD1 matches 7 bases. The CDR3 has 14 residues. The V gene's germline CDR1 is NNHDY and CDR2 SYVADS. Germline trimming cut 2 bases from V and 6 bases from J; bases unmatched to any gene: 4. This CDR3 reads CASSEGGEDERLFF. CDR3 DNA (partial): TGTGCCAGCAGTGAAGGGGGCGAGGACGAA.

This clone appeared many times. The protein recorded in TCRdb does not match the translated DNA at residue 14; the protein presented here comes from translating the DNA. Here the gene names and germline are mouse. The read stops 3 residues short of the end of the CDR3; the missing end is completed from the germline J gene. This chain links TRBV16 with TRBJ1-3, with D maybe TRBD1 (5 bases). This CDR3 has 17 amino acids. Trimming removed 4 bases from V and 0 bases from J, with 16 bases in between. CDR1 is SGHSA, CDR2 FRNQAP, per germline. CDR3 DNA (partial): TGTGCAAGCAGCTCCACGACAGAAAAATATTCTGGAAATACG. Translating gives CASSSTTEKYSGNT. The CDR3 as a whole reads CASSSTTEKYSGNTLYF.

This clone came up many times. This likely came from a read error, as a far larger clone is one base away. Any gene name here is a mouse gene name. The read ends 4 residues before the CDR3 terminus; that terminus is restored from the germline J gene. The rearrangement uses TRBV19 and TRBJ1-2, with 8 nucleotides matching TRBD1. This CDR3 is built from 11 residues. The germline V gene has CDR1 FNHDT and CDR2 SITEND (reference sequence). The CDR3 sequence is CASSDRGDYTF. CDR3 bases read: TGTGCCAGCAGTGACAGGGGC.

This clone turned up a few times. Gene names denote mouse genes. The read falls 4 residues short of the CDR3 end, and the missing part is taken from the germline J gene. This sequence joins TRBV20 and TRBJ2-1; 8 nucleotides agree with TRBD2. Germline CDR1 and CDR2: GFQATS and STVNSAI. The CDR3 consists of 13 residues. Losses at the gene ends were 6 bases for V and 1 base for J; bases not matched to a gene: 2. The sequenced part of the CDR3 DNA is TGTGGTGCCGCTGGGGGGAACTATGCT. Protein product: CGAAGGNYA. The full CDR3 is CGAAGGNYAEQFF.

This clone appeared a few times. Gene names denote mouse genes. The read ends 4 residues before the CDR3 terminus; that terminus is restored from the germline J gene. V gene TRBV13-2 combines with J gene TRBJ2-2; TRBD2 aligns across 8 bases. Trimming cost V 3 bases and J 1 base; bases outside gene matches: 5. Germline assignment: CDR1 NNHNN and CDR2 SYGAGS (reference sequence). The CDR3 runs 16 residues. CDR3 DNA, as far as it was read: TGTGCCAGCGGTGGTCACTGGGGGAAAAACACCGGG. Protein sequence: CASGGHWGKNTG. The complete CDR3 sequence is CASGGHWGKNTGQLYF.

Concerning this clone: At one end the junction does not follow the germline gene, possibly because of a read error. The listed genes are named as in mouse. Coverage ceases 4 residues before the CDR3 finishes, and the germline J gene fills in the end. The rearrangement uses TRBV13-1 and TRBJ2-5; TRBD2 matches at 9 bases. Germline V lookup: CDR1 NSHNY, CDR2 SYGAGN. CDR3 size: 15 residues. CDR3 sequence: CASRDGGAGQDTQYF. The sequenced part of the CDR3 DNA is TGTGCCAGCAGGGATGGGGGGGCGGGCCAAGAC.

Points on this clone: Gene names denote mouse genes. With the read ending 4 residues before the CDR3 end, the germline J gene is used to fill in that end. This chain connects TRBV12-2 to TRBJ2-1; the D gene is possibly TRBD2 (6 bases). Germline V gene data show CDR1 as SGHLS and CDR2 as HYDKME. This CDR3 region has 15 residues. Trimming removed 0 bases from V and 1 base from J, with 9 bases in between. The CDR3: CASSLDLGNYAEQFF. CDR3 DNA, as far as it was read: TGTGCCAGCTCTCTCGACCTGGGGAACTATGCT.

This clone was observed a few times. TCRdb and the translated DNA give different amino acids at residue 9; the protein presented here is the one translated from the DNA. Here the gene names and germline are mouse. The sequence runs out 3 residues before the end of the CDR3; the remainder is reconstructed from the germline J gene. The chain recombines TRBV13-3 with TRBJ1-3, with 7 nucleotides matching TRBD1. The germline CDR1 and CDR2 sequences are NNHDY and SYVADS. The CDR3 length is 12 residues. The trim removed 5 bases at V and 6 bases at J, leaving 2 bases unmatched. The part of the CDR3 DNA that was read is TGTGCCAGCAGGGGGACAGAAAATACG. Translating it yields CASRGTENT. The entire CDR3 reads CASRGTENTLYF.

This clone appeared a few times. The genes are named according to mouse. The missing CDR3 end, 4 residues past where the read stops, is filled in from the germline J gene. The chain links TRBV13-3 to TRBJ2-2, with D maybe TRBD2 (6 bases). The CDR3 runs to 12 residues. The V gene's germline CDR1 is NNHDY and CDR2 SYVADS. V dropped 7 bases and J dropped 4 bases, with 8 bases sitting between them. The CDR3 is CASDGGTGQLYF. CDR3 bases read: TGTGCCAGCGATGGGGGCACCGGG.